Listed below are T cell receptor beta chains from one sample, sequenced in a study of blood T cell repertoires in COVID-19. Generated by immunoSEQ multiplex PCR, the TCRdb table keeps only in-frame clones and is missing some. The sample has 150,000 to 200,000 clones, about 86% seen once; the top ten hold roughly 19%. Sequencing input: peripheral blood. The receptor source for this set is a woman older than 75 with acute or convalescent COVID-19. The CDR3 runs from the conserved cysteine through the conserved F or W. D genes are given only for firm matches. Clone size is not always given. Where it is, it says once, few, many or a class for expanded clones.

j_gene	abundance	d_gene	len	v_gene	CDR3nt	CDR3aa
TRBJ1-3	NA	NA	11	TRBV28	TGTGCCAGCAGCCGGGGGAACACCATATATTTT	CASSRGNTIYF
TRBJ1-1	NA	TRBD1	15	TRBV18	TGTGCCAGCGATGTTACAGGGGTTGGGGCCACTGAAGCTTTCTTT	CASDVTGVGATEAFF
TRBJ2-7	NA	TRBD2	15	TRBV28	TGTGCCAGCAGTAGGGCTAGCGGGAGTACGTACGAGCAGTACTTC	CASSRASGSTYEQYF
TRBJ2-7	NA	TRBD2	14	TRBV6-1	TGTGCCAGCAGTGACGCGGGAGGCCCCTACGAGCAGTACTTC	CASSDAGGPYEQYF
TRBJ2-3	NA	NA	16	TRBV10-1	TGCGCCAGCATCGGGCGGGGCCCGACCCTCACAGATACGCAGTATTTT	CASIGRGPTLTDTQYF
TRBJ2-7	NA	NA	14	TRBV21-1	TGTGCCAGCAGCCAAAAAACGGGATCCTACGAGCAGTACTTC	CASSQKTGSYEQYF
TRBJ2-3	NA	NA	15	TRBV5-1	TGCGCCAGCAGCGACCTAACTAGCTCCACAGATACGCAGTATTTT	CASSDLTSSTDTQYF
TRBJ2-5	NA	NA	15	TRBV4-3	TGCGCCAGCAGCCAAGGTCATCGGGGTCGAGAGACCCAGTACTTC	CASSQGHRGRETQYF
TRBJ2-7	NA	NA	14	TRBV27	TGTGCCAGCAGTTCCAAACGACAGCGCCGCGAGCAGTACTTC	CASSSKRQRREQYF
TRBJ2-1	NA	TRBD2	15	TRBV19	TGTGCCAGTACTAGCGGGAGTCTTAGGGGGAATGAGCAGTTCTTC	CASTSGSLRGNEQFF
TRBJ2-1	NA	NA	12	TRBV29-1	TGCAGCGTTGAAGCTCCAGGGAATGAGCAGTTCTTC	CSVEAPGNEQFF
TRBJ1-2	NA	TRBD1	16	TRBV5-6	TGTGCCAGCAGCTTGTCCGGGACAGGGCGTAGGTATGGCTACACCTTC	CASSLSGTGRRYGYTF
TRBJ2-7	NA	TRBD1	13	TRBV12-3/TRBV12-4	TGTGCCACACGGACAGGGGGGACCTACGAGCAGTACTTC	CATRTGGTYEQYF
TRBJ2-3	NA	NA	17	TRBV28	TGTGCCAGCAGAGCTACCGTGGGGGCAGCTAGCACAGATACGCAGTATTTT	CASRATVGAASTDTQYF
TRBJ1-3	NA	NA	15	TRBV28	TGTGCCAGCAGCCGTGGCCGAGCAGGTGGAAACACCATATATTTT	CASSRGRAGGNTIYF
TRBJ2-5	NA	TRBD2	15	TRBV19	TGTGCCAGTAGTATGGGGACTAGCGGGAAGGAGACCCAGTACTTC	CASSMGTSGKETQYF
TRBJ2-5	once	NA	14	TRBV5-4	TGTGCCAGCAGCTTAAGGACAGTGAAAGAGACCCAGTACTTC	CASSLRTVKETQYF
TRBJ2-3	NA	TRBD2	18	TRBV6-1	TGTGCCAGCAGTGAAGCTGGGCTAGCGGGACGGCAGGCGAATACGCAGTATTTT	CASSEAGLAGRQANTQYF
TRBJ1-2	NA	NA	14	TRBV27	TGTGCCAGCAGCAGTGTCTCTCTCAACTATGGCTACACCTTC	CASSSVSLNYGYTF
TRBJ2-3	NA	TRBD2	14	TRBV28	TGTGCCAGCGGACTAGCGGGAGGGTCCGATACGCAGTATTTT	CASGLAGGSDTQYF
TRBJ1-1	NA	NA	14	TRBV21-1	TGTGCCAGCAGCTGGTTACAGGCCAACACTGAAGCTTTCTTT	CASSWLQANTEAFF
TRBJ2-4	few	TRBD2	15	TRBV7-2	TGTGCCAGCAGCCCGTCGGGGAGGGTCAGAAACATTCAGTACTTC	CASSPSGRVRNIQYF
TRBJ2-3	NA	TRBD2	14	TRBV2	TGTGCCAGCACTTCCCGGGGGGGCTCAGATACGCAGTATTTT	CASTSRGGSDTQYF
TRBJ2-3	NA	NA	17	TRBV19	TGTGCCAGTAGTATTCGCCTCCGGGACATAAATACAGATACGCAGTATTTT	CASSIRLRDINTDTQYF
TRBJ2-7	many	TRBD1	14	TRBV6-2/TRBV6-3	TGTGCCAGCAGTCAGAGACAGGGCACCTACGAGCAGTACTTC	CASSQRQGTYEQYF
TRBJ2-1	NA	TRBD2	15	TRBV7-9	TGTGCCAGCAGCTTTAGCGGGAGAGCGCACAATGAGCAGTTCTTC	CASSFSGRAHNEQFF
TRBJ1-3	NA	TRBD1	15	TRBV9	TGTGCCAGCAGCGGACAGGGAAACTCTGGAAACACCATATATTTT	CASSGQGNSGNTIYF
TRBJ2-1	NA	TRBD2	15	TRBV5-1	TGCGCCAGCAGCTCTAGCGGAGGAGCCTACAATGAGCAGTTCTTC	CASSSSGGAYNEQFF
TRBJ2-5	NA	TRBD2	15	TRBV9	TGTGCCAGCTCGGGGGGGACCCTGTACCAAGAGACCCAGTACTTC	CASSGGTLYQETQYF
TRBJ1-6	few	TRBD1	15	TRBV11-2	TGTGCCAGCAGCTTAGTCGGACAGGGTAGTTCACCCCTCCACTTT	CASSLVGQGSSPLHF
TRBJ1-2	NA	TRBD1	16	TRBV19	TGTGCCAGTAGTCCTCCATGGGGGACAGGGAACTATGGCTACACCTTC	CASSPPWGTGNYGYTF
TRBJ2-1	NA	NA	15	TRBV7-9	TGTGCCAGCAGCTTAGGACAGGGACTTGTCAATGAGCAGTTCTTC	CASSLGQGLVNEQFF
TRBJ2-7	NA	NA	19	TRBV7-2	TGTGCCAGCAGCTTAAGGGGGTTATCGGGGGGCCTTCCCTCCTACGAGCAGTACTTC	CASSLRGLSGGLPSYEQYF
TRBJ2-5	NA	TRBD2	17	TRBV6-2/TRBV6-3	TGTGCCAGCAGTTACTCCGGGCTAGCGGGACATCAAGAGACCCAGTACTTC	CASSYSGLAGHQETQYF
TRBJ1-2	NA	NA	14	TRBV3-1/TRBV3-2	TGTGCCAGCAGCTTCCTTGGGAGTAACTATGGCTACACCTTC	CASSFLGSNYGYTF
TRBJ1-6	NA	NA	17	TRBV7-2	TGTGCCAGCAGCTTAGCGCGGGCCACGGGGTTTTATTCACCCCTCCACTTT	CASSLARATGFYSPLHF
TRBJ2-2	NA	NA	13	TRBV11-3	TGTGCCAGCAGCTTAGAGTCTACCGGGGAGCTGTTTTTT	CASSLESTGELFF